This T cell receptor beta chain was profiled in a study of T cells in Graves' hyperthyroidism and ophthalmopathy. Study-level information: Peripheral blood specimens were obtained at initial diagnosis, prior to any treatment. General study results and limits: Ophthalmopathy cases were set apart from stable hyperthyroidism by a 13 V-J model.

The germline gives CDR1 SGHAT, CDR2 FQNNGV. The CDR3 spans 15 residues. V shed 4 bases and J shed 2 bases, with 15 bases lying between them. Template material for amplifying TCR beta CDR3 regions consisted of RNA transcripts. First-round RT-PCR with HTBI primers amplified the TCR CDR3 region. TCRdb analysed the multiplex PCR reads with MiXCR anew, one entry per CDR3 protein. Of roughly 380,000 distinct CDR3 sequences in the sample, approximately 18% were seen once. There are many counts of this clonotype. Its antigen is unidentified. The source of this sequence is a middle-aged woman with Graves' ophthalmopathy. The gene calls are TRBV11-2 and TRBJ2-7, with D tentatively TRBD1 (6 bases). What was sequenced was blood. CDR3 sequence (DNA): TGTGCCAGCAGCTCAGATCACAGGGAAACCTACGAGCAGTACTTC. Its protein product is CASSSDHRETYEQYF.